A single sample is the source of the 7 T cell receptor beta chains below, sequenced in a study of long-term antiretroviral therapy in people with HIV. The assay, immunoSEQ v3.0, was run at survey level. The repertoire was sequenced with immunoSEQ multiplex PCR; TCRdb's copy has only in-frame clones and lacks some. The repertoire includes 20,000 to 25,000 clones, 70% to 85% of them detected once, and roughly 4.5% sits in the top ten. The sample here was unsorted PBMCs, taken 0.5 years after starting antiretroviral therapy. The receptors originated from a man aged 18 to 29 with HIV.

V and J are TRBV4-3 and TRBJ2-1, with D uncertain. The CDR3 contains 16 residues. V dropped 0 bases and J dropped 6 bases, with 15 bases sitting between them. CDR1 LGHNA and CDR2 YSLEER come from the germline V gene. For the CDR3, the DNA is TGCGCCAGCAGCCAAGAGCCAGGCCCGATATTCAATGAGCAGTTCTTC. Translation gives CASSQEPGPIFNEQFF.

This chain joins TRBV10-3 and TRBJ2-2; D not certain. This CDR3 spans 13 amino acids. V lost 2 bases to trimming and J lost 13 bases, with 14 bases between them. The germline V gene encodes CDR1 ENHRY and CDR2 SYGVKD. The CDR3 DNA sequence: TGTGCCATCAGTGAGGAACCCAACTGGGGGCTGTTTTTT. It encodes CAISEEPNWGLFF.

This clone was observed a handful of times. This chain joins TRBV4-3 and TRBJ1-2; TRBD1 is a possible D gene (5 bases). The CDR3 runs to 15 residues. V shed 0 bases and J shed 4 bases, with 12 bases lying between them. Germline CDR1 reads LGHNA; CDR2 reads YSLEER. The CDR3 is CASSQDVDSLYGYTF. In nucleotides, the CDR3 is TGCGCCAGCAGCCAAGACGTCGACAGCCTCTATGGCTACACCTTC.

The J gene is TRBJ1-5, the V gene TRBV2; possible D gene TRBD1, 5 bases. Trimming removed 7 bases at V and 7 bases at J, with 20 bases between. The CDR3 consists of 15 residues. CDR1 is SNHLY and CDR2 is FYNNEI in the germline V gene. The CDR3 DNA sequence: TGTGCCAGCACATGGGGTCTGGGGACCGGGCAGCCCCAGCATTTT. Residues: CASTWGLGTGQPQHF. The entire variable domain, with the rest obtained from reference TRBV2 and TRBJ1-5, is as follows: EPEVTQTPSHQVTQMGQEVILRCVPISNHLYFYWYRQILGQKVEFLVSFYNNEISEKSEIFDDQFSVERPDGSNFTLKIRSTKLEDSAMYFCASTWGLGTGQPQHFGDGTRLSIL.

The rearrangement links TRBV27 to TRBJ1-4; D remains ambiguous. Germline V gene sequence: CDR1 MNHEY, CDR2 SMNVEV (reference sequence). V shed 3 bases and J shed 7 bases, with 12 bases lying between them. This CDR3 comprises 14 residues. The DNA for the CDR3 is TGTGCCAGCAGTTTTAGGCAGTCGATTGAAAAACTGTTTTTT. Its translation is CASSFRQSIEKLFF. Full variable domain (rest looked up from reference TRBV27 and TRBJ1-4): EAQVTQNPRYLITVTGKKLTVTCSQNMNHEYMSWYRQDPGLGLRQIYYSMNVEVTDKGDVPEGYKVSRKEKRNFPLILESPSPNQTSLYFCASSFRQSIEKLFFGSGTQLSVL.

This clone has a handful of counts. The gene calls are TRBV6-1 and TRBJ1-2; a possible D gene is TRBD1 (5 bases). This CDR3 has 15 residues. V lost 2 bases, J lost 1 base, and 11 bases lay in between. Germline lookup yields CDR1 MNHNS and CDR2 SASEGT. CDR3 in DNA: TGTGCCAGCAGTGAAATAGGACACGTTAACTATGGCTACACCTTC. This encodes CASSEIGHVNYGYTF.

The CDR3 DNA sequence: TGTGCCAGCTCCCCAGACAGTGTCTACGAGCAGTACTTC. Its translation is CASSPDSVYEQYF. The chain recombines TRBV18 with TRBJ2-7, with D tentatively TRBD1 (5 bases). Germline lookup yields CDR1 KGHSH and CDR2 LQKENI. CDR3 length equals 13 residues. Trimming shortened V by 6 bases and J by 3 bases, and 12 bases separated the two germline ends. Filled out from reference TRBV18 and TRBJ2-7, the complete variable domain reads NAGVMQNPRHLVRRRGQEARLRCSPMKGHSHVYWYRQLPEEGLKFMVYLQKENIIDESGMPKERFSAEFPKEGPSILRIQQVVRGDSAAYFCASSPDSVYEQYFGPGTRLTVT.